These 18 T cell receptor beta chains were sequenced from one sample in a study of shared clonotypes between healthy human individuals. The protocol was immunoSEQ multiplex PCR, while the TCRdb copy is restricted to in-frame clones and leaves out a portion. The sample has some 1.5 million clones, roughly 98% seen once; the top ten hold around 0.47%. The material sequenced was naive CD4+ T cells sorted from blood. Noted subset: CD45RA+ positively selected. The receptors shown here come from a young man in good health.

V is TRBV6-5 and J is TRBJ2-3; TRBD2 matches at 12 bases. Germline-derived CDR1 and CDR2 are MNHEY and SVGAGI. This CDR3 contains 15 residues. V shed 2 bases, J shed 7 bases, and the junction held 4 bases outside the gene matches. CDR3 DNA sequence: TGTGCCAGCAGTTACCGGACTAGCGGGACGAATACGCAGTATTTT. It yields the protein CASSYRTSGTNTQYF.

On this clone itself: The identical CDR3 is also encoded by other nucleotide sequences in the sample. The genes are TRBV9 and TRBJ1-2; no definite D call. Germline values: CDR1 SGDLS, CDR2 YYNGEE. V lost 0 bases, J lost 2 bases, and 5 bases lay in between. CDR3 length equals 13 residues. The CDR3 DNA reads TGTGCCAGCAGCGTAGAACAAAACTATGGCTACACCTTC. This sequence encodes CASSVEQNYGYTF.

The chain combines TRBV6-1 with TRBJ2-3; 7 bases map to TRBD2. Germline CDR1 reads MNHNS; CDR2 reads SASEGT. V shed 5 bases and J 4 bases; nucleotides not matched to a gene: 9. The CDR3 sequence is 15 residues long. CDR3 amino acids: CASSPGLLSPDTQYF. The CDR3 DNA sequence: TGTGCCAGCAGTCCGGGACTACTCAGTCCAGATACGCAGTATTTT.

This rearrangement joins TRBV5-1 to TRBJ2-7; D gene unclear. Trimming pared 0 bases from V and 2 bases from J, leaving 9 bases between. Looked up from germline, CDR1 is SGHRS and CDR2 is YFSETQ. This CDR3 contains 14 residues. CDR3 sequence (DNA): TGCGCCAGCAGCTTGGCACCCAACGCCTACGAGCAGTACTTC. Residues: CASSLAPNAYEQYF.

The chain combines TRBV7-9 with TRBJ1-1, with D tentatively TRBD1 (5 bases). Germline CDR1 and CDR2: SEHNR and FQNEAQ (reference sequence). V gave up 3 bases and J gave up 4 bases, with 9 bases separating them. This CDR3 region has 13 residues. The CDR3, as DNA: TGTGCCAGCAGCTTTAGGGGTTCCACTGAAGCTTTCTTT. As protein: CASSFRGSTEAFF.

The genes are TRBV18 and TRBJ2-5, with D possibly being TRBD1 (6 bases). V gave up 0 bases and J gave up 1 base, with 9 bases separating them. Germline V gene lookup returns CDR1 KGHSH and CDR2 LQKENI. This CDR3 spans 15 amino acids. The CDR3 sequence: CASSPPRGSQETQYF. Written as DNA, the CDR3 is TGTGCCAGCTCACCACCGAGGGGGAGCCAAGAGACCCAGTACTTC.

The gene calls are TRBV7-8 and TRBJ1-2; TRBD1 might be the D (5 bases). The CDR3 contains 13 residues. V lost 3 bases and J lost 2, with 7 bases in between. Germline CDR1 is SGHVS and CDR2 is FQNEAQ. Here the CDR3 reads CASSFAGNYGYTF. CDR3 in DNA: TGTGCCAGCAGCTTCGCAGGGAACTATGGCTACACCTTC.

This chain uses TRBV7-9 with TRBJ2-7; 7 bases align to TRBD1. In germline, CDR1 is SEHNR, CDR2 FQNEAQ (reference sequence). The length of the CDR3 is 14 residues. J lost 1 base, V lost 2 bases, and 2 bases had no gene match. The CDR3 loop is CASSLRGLSYEQYF. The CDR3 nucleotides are TGTGCCAGCAGCTTAAGGGGGCTGTCCTACGAGCAGTACTTC.

The CDR3 protein is CASSFVQGSRSGELFF. The CDR3 DNA reads as TGCGCCAGCAGCTTCGTACAGGGCTCCCGGAGCGGGGAGCTGTTTTTT. The V call is TRBV5-1, the J call TRBJ2-2; tentative D call: TRBD1 (6 bases). Germline lookup yields CDR1 SGHRS and CDR2 YFSETQ. This CDR3 spans 16 amino acids. The germline V and J ends were trimmed by 2 bases and 7 bases, with 18 bases remaining between them.

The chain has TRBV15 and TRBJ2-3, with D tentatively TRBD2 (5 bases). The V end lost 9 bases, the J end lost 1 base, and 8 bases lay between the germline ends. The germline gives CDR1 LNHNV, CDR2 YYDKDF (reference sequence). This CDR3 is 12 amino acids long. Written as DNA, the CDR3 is TGTGCCACGGGAGTAGGCACAGATACGCAGTATTTT. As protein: CATGVGTDTQYF.

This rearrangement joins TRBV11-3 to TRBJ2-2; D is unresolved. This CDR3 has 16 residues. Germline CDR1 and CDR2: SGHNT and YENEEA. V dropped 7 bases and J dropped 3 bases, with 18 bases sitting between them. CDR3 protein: CASKTLRSDYTGELFF. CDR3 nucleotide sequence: TGTGCCAGCAAGACTCTTCGGTCCGACTACACCGGGGAGCTGTTTTTT.

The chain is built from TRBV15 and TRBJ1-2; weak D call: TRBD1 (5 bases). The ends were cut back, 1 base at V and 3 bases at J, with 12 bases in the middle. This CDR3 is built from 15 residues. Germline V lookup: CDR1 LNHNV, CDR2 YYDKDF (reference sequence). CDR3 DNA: TGTGCCACCAGCAGAGCCCTCGGGACGGACTATGGCTACACCTTC. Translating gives CATSRALGTDYGYTF. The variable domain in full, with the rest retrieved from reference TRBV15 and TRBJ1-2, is DAMVIQNPRYQVTQFGKPVTLSCSQTLNHNVMYWYQQKSSQAPKLLFHYYDKDFNNEADTPDNFQSRRPNTSFCFLDIRSPGLGDTAMYLCATSRALGTDYGYTFGSGTRLTVV.

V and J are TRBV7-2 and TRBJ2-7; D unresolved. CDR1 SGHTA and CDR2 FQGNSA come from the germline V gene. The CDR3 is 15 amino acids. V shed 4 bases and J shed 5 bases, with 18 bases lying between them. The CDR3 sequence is CASSWRRVVLNEQYF. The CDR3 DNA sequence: TGTGCCAGCAGCTGGAGACGGGTAGTCCTAAACGAGCAGTACTTC.

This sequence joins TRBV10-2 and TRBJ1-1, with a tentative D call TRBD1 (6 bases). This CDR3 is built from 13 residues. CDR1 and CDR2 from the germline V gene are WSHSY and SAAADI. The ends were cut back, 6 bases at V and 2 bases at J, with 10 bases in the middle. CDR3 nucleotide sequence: TGCGCCAGCAGGCCGGGACAAAACACTGAAGCTTTCTTT. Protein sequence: CASRPGQNTEAFF.

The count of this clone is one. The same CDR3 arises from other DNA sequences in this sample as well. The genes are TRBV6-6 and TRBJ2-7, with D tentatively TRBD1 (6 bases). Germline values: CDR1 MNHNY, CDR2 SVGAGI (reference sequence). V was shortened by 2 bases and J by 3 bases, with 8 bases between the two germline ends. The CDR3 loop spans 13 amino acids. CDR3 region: CASSYGQNYEQYF. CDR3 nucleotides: TGTGCCAGCAGTTACGGACAGAACTACGAGCAGTACTTC.

The CDR3 bases are TGTGCCAGCAGTTACTCCGGGATCTATAGCAATCAGCCCCAGCATTTT. Translated: CASSYSGIYSNQPQHF. V and J are TRBV6-5 and TRBJ1-5; no clear D gene. The CDR3 extends over 16 amino acids. CDR1 is MNHEY and CDR2 is SVGAGI in the germline V gene. V lost 0 bases and J lost 0, with 9 bases in between.

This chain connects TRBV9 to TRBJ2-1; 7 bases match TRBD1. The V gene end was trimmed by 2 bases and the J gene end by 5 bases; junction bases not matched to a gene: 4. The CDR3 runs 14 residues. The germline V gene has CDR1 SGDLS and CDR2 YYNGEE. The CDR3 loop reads CASSVGTDNNEQFF. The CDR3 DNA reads TGTGCCAGCAGCGTCGGGACAGATAACAATGAGCAGTTCTTC.

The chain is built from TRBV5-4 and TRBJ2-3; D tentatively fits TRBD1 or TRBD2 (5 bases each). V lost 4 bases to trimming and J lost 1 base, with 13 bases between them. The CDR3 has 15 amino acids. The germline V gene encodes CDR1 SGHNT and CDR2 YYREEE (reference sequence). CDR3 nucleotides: TGTGCCAGCAGCACCCCGGGGCGGCGCACAGATACGCAGTATTTT. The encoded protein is CASSTPGRRTDTQYF.